The T cell receptor beta chain under discussion was sequenced for a study of blood T cell repertoires in COVID-19. Across the study: Collection of acute and convalescent COVID-19 samples took place in the United States, Italy and Spain. The cDNA or gDNA used as material had been derived from T cells, B-cell-depleted T cells, or PBMCs.

V lost 10 bases, J lost 1 base, and 9 bases stayed unmatched. This CDR3 comprises 14 residues. Germline V gene sequence: CDR1 SGHAT, CDR2 FQNNGV. In the authors' methods: Reference gene primer amplification in the assay estimated nucleated cell counts. TCRdb's table, derived via immunoSEQ multiplex PCR, lists solely in-frame clones and lacks some. V, J and clone size were drawn from that table, and D and trimming were deduced from the DNA. This table has roughly 410,000 clones, 80% to 90% appearing once. The sequenced sample consisted of peripheral blood. The chain joins TRBV11-2 to TRBJ2-5, with 7 nucleotides matching TRBD1. The receptor was isolated from a man aged 40-49 years with acute or convalescent COVID-19. The CDR3 region is CANSFGQAQETQYF. The CDR3 DNA reads as TGTGCCAACAGTTTCGGACAGGCCCAAGAGACCCAGTACTTC.